This T cell receptor beta chain was sequenced during a study of a mutant IDH1 vaccine in newly diagnosed glioma. The wider study: The initiation of vaccination occurred 4-6 weeks after radiotherapy alone, or with temozolomide cycles. Every participant had undergone radiotherapy, temozolomide, or both before, and most underwent both. Males made up 62.5% and females roughly 40% of treated patients, whose mean age was 40.4 years. Findings and caveats of the study: Seemingly, pseudoprogression had no relation to changes in the top peripheral T cell clonotypes.

Described time point: week 35, safety follow-up. What each vaccine dose contained was 300 ug of mutant IDH1 20-mer peptide, accompanied by topical imiquimod. The CDR3 length is 13 residues. J was trimmed by 4 bases and V by 4 bases; bases with no gene match: 0. Germline V gives CDR1 PRHDT, CDR2 FYEKMQ (reference sequence). A remark on this clone: The target antigen is unknown.

Profiled with immunoSEQ multiplex PCR; TCRdb holds only in-frame clones, not every one. The sample records just under 70,000 clones, around 82% being singletons. This receptor was obtained from a man younger than 30 with glioma. The specimen was PBMCs, collected from a glioma patient whose treatment included an IDH1 peptide vaccine. This sequence joins TRBV13 and TRBJ1-5, with TRBD1 matching 8 bases. The CDR3 region has the DNA TGTGCCAGCAGCTGGGACAGGAATCAGCCCCAGCATTTT. As protein: CASSWDRNQPQHF.